These T cell receptor beta chains were read from a single sample in a study of T-cell reconstitution after alpha-beta-depleted transplantation in children. A single record per CDR3 protein comes from TCRdb applying MiXCR to the PCR reads. The sample shows under 750,000 distinct CDR3 sequences, 23% of them seen only once. This specimen consisted of PBMCs, mostly from graft donor cells, obtained 360 days after TCRalphabeta/CD19-depleted stem cell transplant. The source is a boy under two years old who had a stem cell transplant for acute myeloid leukemia, so the T cells may come from the graft donor. Both conserved end residues are trimmed from each CDR3. D genes are given only for firm matches.

V,J,length,D,CDR3
TRBV11-3,TRBJ2-3,13,-,ASSSVLGAGDTQY
TRBV29-1,TRBJ2-3,10,-,SVLDSADTQY
TRBV2,TRBJ2-1,13,-,ASSGPSVTYNEQF
TRBV28,TRBJ2-3,16,TRBD2,ASRKSLLAGPSADTQY
TRBV20-1,TRBJ2-1,12,-,SAPMALLKDEQF
TRBV12-3/TRBV12-4,TRBJ1-1,12,-,ASSTKIDSVSTF
TRBV7-2,TRBJ2-5,13,TRBD1,ASSSGTGYQETQY
TRBV12-3/TRBV12-4,TRBJ2-3,12,-,ASYRSPSTDTQY
TRBV5-1,TRBJ1-5,17,TRBD1,ASSLGPIGQGSSNQPQH
TRBV29-1,TRBJ1-1,12,-,SVHSGFGNTEAF
TRBV29-1,TRBJ1-2,11,TRBD1,SVDGQALGGYT
TRBV6-2/TRBV6-3,TRBJ1-1,12,-,ASSYSRPITEAF
TRBV9,TRBJ2-1,14,-,ASSVKQSSSYNEQF
TRBV7-3,TRBJ2-3,12,-,ASSLTPSSDTQY
TRBV5-1,TRBJ2-3,14,TRBD2,ASSTWTSGSTDTQY
TRBV6-5,TRBJ2-3,15,TRBD2,ASSYRGLAGNTDTQY
TRBV5-6,TRBJ1-1,11,-,ASSPTWNTEAF
TRBV24-1,TRBJ2-1,14,-,ATSADSAGIYNEQF
TRBV30,TRBJ1-4,11,-,AWSLQGNEKLF
TRBV24-1,TRBJ2-3,12,-,ATSDLLSTDTQY
TRBV3-1,TRBJ2-2,12,TRBD1,ASSHRDRSGELF
TRBV12-3/TRBV12-4,TRBJ2-2,14,-,ASSHRERAFTGELF
TRBV5-1,TRBJ2-3,15,TRBD2,ASSTTIQRGYTDTQY
TRBV29-1,TRBJ2-1,12,TRBD2,SVNGGSFYNEQF
TRBV20-1,TRBJ2-1,9,-,SARGHNEQF
TRBV2,TRBJ2-3,12,TRBD2,ASSEGTSGDTQY
TRBV5-1,TRBJ2-3,16,TRBD1,ASSLQPPGQGATDTQY
TRBV27,TRBJ2-1,12,TRBD1,ASSLPSTGGEQF
TRBV12-3/TRBV12-4,TRBJ2-1,13,TRBD2,ASSSGLAGFGEQF
TRBV5-4,TRBJ2-3,12,-,ASSPGLHTDTQY
TRBV12-3/TRBV12-4,TRBJ1-2,11,-,ASSQTGRNGYT